These T cell receptor beta chains were read from a single sample in a study of cytomegalovirus exposure and HLA in healthy donors. Profiled with immunoSEQ multiplex PCR; TCRdb holds only in-frame clones, not every one. The sample includes 100,000 to 150,000 clones, around nine tenths of them seen just once. The source material was PBMCs. The receptors were sampled from a woman aged 18 to 35 in good health and CMV-seronegative. CDR3s include the opening cysteine and the closing phenylalanine or tryptophan. Each record gives: D gene, V gene, CDR3 length, clone size, J gene, CDR3 DNA, CDR3 protein. D genes are given only for firm matches. Only part of the rows carry a size: once, few, many, or a class if the clone is expanded.

d_call: -
v_call: TRBV14
cdr3_length: 16
clone_size: -
j_call: TRBJ2-3
cdr3_nt: TGTGCCAGCAGCCAAGACAGGGGAGTAGTCGCAGATACGCAGTATTTT
cdr3_aa: CASSQDRGVVADTQYF

d_call: -
v_call: TRBV18
cdr3_length: 12
clone_size: -
j_call: TRBJ2-7
cdr3_nt: TGTGCCAGCTCACCACGGGGGGACGAGCAGTACTTC
cdr3_aa: CASSPRGDEQYF

d_call: TRBD2
v_call: TRBV7-3
cdr3_length: 14
clone_size: -
j_call: TRBJ2-3
cdr3_nt: TGTGCCAGCAACGTAGCGGGAGGTTCGGATACGCAGTATTTT
cdr3_aa: CASNVAGGSDTQYF

d_call: TRBD2
v_call: TRBV9
cdr3_length: 15
clone_size: -
j_call: TRBJ2-1
cdr3_nt: TGTGCCAGCAGCGTGTTTGGCGGGAGGACCAACGAGCAGTTCTTC
cdr3_aa: CASSVFGGRTNEQFF

d_call: -
v_call: TRBV6-1
cdr3_length: 15
clone_size: -
j_call: TRBJ2-5
cdr3_nt: TGTGCCAGCAGTGAATCGTCAGGGTCGCAAGAGACCCAGTACTTC
cdr3_aa: CASSESSGSQETQYF

d_call: -
v_call: TRBV27
cdr3_length: 14
clone_size: -
j_call: TRBJ2-7
cdr3_nt: TGTGCCAGCAGTTTATCCGGGGGGCCCTACGAGCAGTACTTC
cdr3_aa: CASSLSGGPYEQYF

d_call: TRBD1
v_call: TRBV9
cdr3_length: 17
clone_size: -
j_call: TRBJ2-2
cdr3_nt: TGTGCCAGCAGCGTAGGTCCGGGACAGGGGAACACCGGGGAGCTGTTTTTT
cdr3_aa: CASSVGPGQGNTGELFF

d_call: -
v_call: TRBV6-5
cdr3_length: 12
clone_size: -
j_call: TRBJ1-1
cdr3_nt: TGTGCCAGCCAGGGGACACGGAGTGAAGCTTTCTTT
cdr3_aa: CASQGTRSEAFF

d_call: -
v_call: TRBV12-2
cdr3_length: 16
clone_size: -
j_call: TRBJ1-5
cdr3_nt: TGTGCAAGTCGCTGGGACAGGATACTTGGCAATCAGCCCCAGCATTTT
cdr3_aa: CASRWDRILGNQPQHF

d_call: -
v_call: TRBV6-1
cdr3_length: 12
clone_size: -
j_call: TRBJ1-5
cdr3_nt: TGTGCCAGCAGTGAACACAATCAGCCCCAGCATTTT
cdr3_aa: CASSEHNQPQHF

d_call: -
v_call: TRBV6-5
cdr3_length: 13
clone_size: few
j_call: TRBJ2-2
cdr3_nt: TGTGCCAGCAGTCGGACAGTTACCGGGGAGCTGTTTTTT
cdr3_aa: CASSRTVTGELFF

d_call: -
v_call: TRBV7-9
cdr3_length: 16
clone_size: -
j_call: TRBJ2-1
cdr3_nt: TGTGCCAGCAGCTTACCCCGACTTCCCGGAAGCAATGAGCAGTTCTTC
cdr3_aa: CASSLPRLPGSNEQFF

d_call: TRBD2
v_call: TRBV7-2
cdr3_length: 17
clone_size: -
j_call: TRBJ2-3
cdr3_nt: TGTGCCAGCAGCCCACCTCGAGCGGGAGTGAGAACAGATACGCAGTATTTT
cdr3_aa: CASSPPRAGVRTDTQYF

d_call: TRBD1
v_call: TRBV19
cdr3_length: 17
clone_size: -
j_call: TRBJ2-6
cdr3_nt: TGTGCCAGTAGTCCGACGGACAGGGTATCTGGGGCCAACGTCCTGACTTTC
cdr3_aa: CASSPTDRVSGANVLTF

d_call: TRBD2
v_call: TRBV7-2
cdr3_length: 16
clone_size: once
j_call: TRBJ2-7
cdr3_nt: TGTGCCAGGGGCCCCCCGGGCGGGGGGGCCGAACACGAGCAGTACTTC
cdr3_aa: CARGPPGGGAEHEQYF

d_call: TRBD2
v_call: TRBV9
cdr3_length: 16
clone_size: -
j_call: TRBJ2-5
cdr3_nt: TGTGCCAGCAGCCCCGTAGCGGGAGGGCCTCCCGAGACCCAGTACTTC
cdr3_aa: CASSPVAGGPPETQYF

d_call: TRBD1
v_call: TRBV18
cdr3_length: 15
clone_size: -
j_call: TRBJ1-1
cdr3_nt: TGTGCCAGCTCACCATCGGACAGGGTGATCACTGAAGCTTTCTTT
cdr3_aa: CASSPSDRVITEAFF

d_call: TRBD1
v_call: TRBV4-1
cdr3_length: 18
clone_size: -
j_call: TRBJ1-2
cdr3_nt: TGCGCCAGCAGCCAGCCCTTCTCGGGACAGGGACCTTCTGGGGGCTACACCTTC
cdr3_aa: CASSQPFSGQGPSGGYTF

d_call: TRBD2
v_call: TRBV6-6
cdr3_length: 14
clone_size: -
j_call: TRBJ2-1
cdr3_nt: TGTGCCAGCAGTTACACTAGCGGAGACAATGAGCAGTTCTTC
cdr3_aa: CASSYTSGDNEQFF

d_call: -
v_call: TRBV25-1
cdr3_length: 14
clone_size: -
j_call: TRBJ1-2
cdr3_nt: TGTGCCAGCAGTGAGGGGCAGGGGAACTATGGCTACACCTTC
cdr3_aa: CASSEGQGNYGYTF

d_call: -
v_call: TRBV27
cdr3_length: 14
clone_size: -
j_call: TRBJ2-3
cdr3_nt: TGTGCCAGCGGGGAGGTTATGAGCGAGGATACGCAGTATTTT
cdr3_aa: CASGEVMSEDTQYF

d_call: -
v_call: TRBV7-8
cdr3_length: 14
clone_size: -
j_call: TRBJ2-7
cdr3_nt: TGTGCCAGCAGCTTTACCGGGACTTCCAGCGAGCAGTACTTC
cdr3_aa: CASSFTGTSSEQYF

d_call: -
v_call: TRBV7-2
cdr3_length: 15
clone_size: -
j_call: TRBJ1-1
cdr3_nt: TGTGCCAGCAGCCCTAATCCCGGGACATCTCGTGAAGCTTTCTTT
cdr3_aa: CASSPNPGTSREAFF

d_call: -
v_call: TRBV5-1
cdr3_length: 18
clone_size: once
j_call: TRBJ2-2
cdr3_nt: TGCGCCAGCAGCTTACGGGACTTGTACGGCGCGAACACCGGGGAGCTGTTTTTT
cdr3_aa: CASSLRDLYGANTGELFF

d_call: TRBD1
v_call: TRBV5-6
cdr3_length: 14
clone_size: -
j_call: TRBJ1-4
cdr3_nt: TGTGCCAGCAGCTCTCCGGGACAGGGGGAAAAACTGTTTTTT
cdr3_aa: CASSSPGQGEKLFF

d_call: TRBD1
v_call: TRBV2
cdr3_length: 16
clone_size: -
j_call: TRBJ1-5
cdr3_nt: TGTGCCAGCAGTCCCGGGACAGGGAGAAGCAATCAGCCCCAGCATTTT
cdr3_aa: CASSPGTGRSNQPQHF

d_call: -
v_call: TRBV5-1
cdr3_length: 18
clone_size: -
j_call: TRBJ2-6
cdr3_nt: TGCGCCAGCAGCCCCCTTCCAGGTGGGGCGCTCGGGGCCAACGTCCTGACTTTC
cdr3_aa: CASSPLPGGALGANVLTF

d_call: TRBD1
v_call: TRBV7-6
cdr3_length: 14
clone_size: -
j_call: TRBJ2-7
cdr3_nt: TGTGCCAGCAGTTCAGGGGGATCCCGGGGCGAGCAGTACTTC
cdr3_aa: CASSSGGSRGEQYF

d_call: -
v_call: TRBV11-1
cdr3_length: 12
clone_size: -
j_call: TRBJ2-7
cdr3_nt: TGTGCCAGCAGCCCCAGGGTCGACGAGCAGTACTTC
cdr3_aa: CASSPRVDEQYF

d_call: -
v_call: TRBV6-6
cdr3_length: 13
clone_size: once
j_call: TRBJ2-3
cdr3_nt: TGTGCCAGCAGTCTCGTACACACAGATACGCAGTATTTT
cdr3_aa: CASSLVHTDTQYF

d_call: -
v_call: TRBV18
cdr3_length: 15
clone_size: -
j_call: TRBJ1-3
cdr3_nt: TGTGCCAGCTCACCCCAGGGTTCAGGTGGAAACACCATATATTTT
cdr3_aa: CASSPQGSGGNTIYF

d_call: TRBD2
v_call: TRBV19
cdr3_length: 17
clone_size: -
j_call: TRBJ2-2
cdr3_nt: TGTGCCAGTAGTTCCCTAGGACTAGCGGGAGGAACCGGGGAGCTGTTTTTT
cdr3_aa: CASSSLGLAGGTGELFF

d_call: -
v_call: TRBV2
cdr3_length: 16
clone_size: -
j_call: TRBJ2-1
cdr3_nt: TGTGCCAGCAGTGAAGCGGACTACCTAAAAAACAATGAGCAGTTCTTC
cdr3_aa: CASSEADYLKNNEQFF

d_call: TRBD2
v_call: TRBV7-3
cdr3_length: 15
clone_size: -
j_call: TRBJ2-1
cdr3_nt: TGTGCCAGCAGCACCCCTAGCGGGGGCTACAATGAGCAGTTCTTC
cdr3_aa: CASSTPSGGYNEQFF

d_call: -
v_call: TRBV5-4
cdr3_length: 14
clone_size: -
j_call: TRBJ2-7
cdr3_nt: TGTGCCAGCAGCTTGGCGGGGGAATCCTACGAGCAGTACTTC
cdr3_aa: CASSLAGESYEQYF

d_call: TRBD2
v_call: TRBV5-4
cdr3_length: 16
clone_size: once
j_call: TRBJ2-7
cdr3_nt: TGTGCCAGCTTCGGACTAGCGGGAGCAAGCTCCTACGAGCAGTACTTC
cdr3_aa: CASFGLAGASSYEQYF

d_call: TRBD2
v_call: TRBV28
cdr3_length: 14
clone_size: -
j_call: TRBJ2-1
cdr3_nt: TGTGCCAGCAGTTTTGGGAGGGCCAACAATGAGCAGTTCTTC
cdr3_aa: CASSFGRANNEQFF

d_call: TRBD2
v_call: TRBV6-4
cdr3_length: 18
clone_size: -
j_call: TRBJ2-3
cdr3_nt: TGTGCCAGCAGTGACTCCGCTACTAGCGGGGGGGGCACAGATACGCAGTATTTT
cdr3_aa: CASSDSATSGGGTDTQYF

d_call: -
v_call: TRBV9
cdr3_length: 15
clone_size: -
j_call: TRBJ1-2
cdr3_nt: TGTGCCAGCAGCGTAGATGCAGGGGTTAACTATGGCTACACCTTC
cdr3_aa: CASSVDAGVNYGYTF

d_call: -
v_call: TRBV18
cdr3_length: 14
clone_size: once
j_call: TRBJ1-1
cdr3_nt: TGTGCCAGCTCGCAATTTGACATGAACACTGAAGCTTTCTTT
cdr3_aa: CASSQFDMNTEAFF

d_call: -
v_call: TRBV5-8
cdr3_length: 16
clone_size: -
j_call: TRBJ1-4
cdr3_nt: TGTGCCAGCAGCTTTGGGGAGCGTGCAACTAATGAAAAACTGTTTTTT
cdr3_aa: CASSFGERATNEKLFF

d_call: TRBD2
v_call: TRBV11-3
cdr3_length: 15
clone_size: once
j_call: TRBJ2-1
cdr3_nt: TGTGCCAGCAGCTTAAGTACTAGCGGGAGGAATGAGCAGTTCTTC
cdr3_aa: CASSLSTSGRNEQFF

d_call: TRBD1
v_call: TRBV10-3
cdr3_length: 14
clone_size: -
j_call: TRBJ2-7
cdr3_nt: TGTGCCAGTGCCCGGGACAGGGGTCCCTACGAGCAGTACTTC
cdr3_aa: CASARDRGPYEQYF

d_call: TRBD2
v_call: TRBV30
cdr3_length: 14
clone_size: few
j_call: TRBJ2-5
cdr3_nt: TGTGCCTGGAGTGTAGGCGGGAGCTTGGAGACCCAGTACTTC
cdr3_aa: CAWSVGGSLETQYF

d_call: -
v_call: TRBV18
cdr3_length: 16
clone_size: -
j_call: TRBJ1-2
cdr3_nt: TGTGCCAGCTCACCACCCCTAACCGGAGGCGGGGTTGGCTACACCTTC
cdr3_aa: CASSPPLTGGGVGYTF

d_call: TRBD1
v_call: TRBV4-2
cdr3_length: 16
clone_size: -
j_call: TRBJ1-1
cdr3_nt: TGTGCCAGCAGCCAACCGGGTACAGGGGGCGACACTGAAGCTTTCTTT
cdr3_aa: CASSQPGTGGDTEAFF

d_call: -
v_call: TRBV15
cdr3_length: 15
clone_size: -
j_call: TRBJ2-5
cdr3_nt: TGTGCCACCAGCAGTAGACTAATCAACCAAGAGACCCAGTACTTC
cdr3_aa: CATSSRLINQETQYF